This T cell receptor beta chain is from a study of beta chain features in type 1 diabetes (dated by TCRdb to the late 2010s). Notes on the research overall: No differences in mean age, gender distribution, total cell number or subset yield were found between patients and healthy donors. Regulatory and stem cell-like memory subsets were isolated from only 8 patients and roughly eight healthy donors, whereas naive and central memory subsets came from all 30 or so donors. In the study, TCRB repertoires of sorted circulating CD4+ T cell subsets from recently diagnosed type 1 diabetes patients were compared with those of matched healthy donors. Across all samples, almost 110 million sorted cells were examined, and cell number per subset correlated strongly with RNA yield. The research as a whole found: Because cDNA rather than genomic DNA was sequenced, highly expressing activated cells could have been over-represented, although no difference in activation and CD3 levels was found between groups. Only small numbers of individuals were included in the HLA sub-analyses, which left unresolved whether HLA type had any influence on TCRB rearrangement. A moderate but significant shortening of TCRB CDR3 length was observed in type 1 diabetes patients in all four CD4+ subsets. At VDJ recombination sites, patients with type 1 diabetes made fewer insertions and deleted more nucleotides, a pattern implying thymic rearrangement abnormalities. PCR might favor shorter templates, but patient and control samples were amplified and corrected together, so any skew would affect both groups equally. Naive, central memory and regulatory TCRB repertoires appeared more similar among patients than among healthy donors.

A note on this clone: The specificity of this receptor is unknown. Per-base qualities were not stored, and no clone one base away is much larger.

The entire amount of isolated RNA was reverse transcribed using the High Capacity cDNA Reverse Transcription Kit, so the sequenced TCRB transcripts were expressed ones. Naive, central memory and regulatory T cell samples underwent deep immunoSEQ sequencing, averaging around 4 million total reads per sample. Sorted cells were lysed in RLT buffer and RNA was extracted with DNase-treated RNeasy Micro or Mini kits, depending on cell number. To prevent cross-contamination, each cell subset was processed individually, whereas patient and healthy donor samples were processed jointly. TCRB sequences were amplified from cDNA with the immunoSEQ multiplex PCR, producing 87-bp fragments spanning the CDR3 region. Sequencing of the amplicons was performed on the Illumina HiSeq platform. Concerning the study's data processing: Synthetic template baselines were used to correct PCR bias computationally, reads within Hamming distance 2 were collapsed together, and singletons that could not be merged were discarded. By aligning reads against IMGT, V, D and J genes, CDR3 length, and insertions or deletions at six rearrangement sites were assigned. Within each subset, clonotype counts were normalized to the number of sorted cells before true diversity and Gini coefficients were calculated with the tcR R package. The overlap coefficient, calculated on TCRB nucleotide sequences, was used to measure repertoire sharing. Out-of-frame TCRB sequences from naive cells were analyzed as a proxy for the pre-selection repertoire. This is the immuneACCESS table as TCRdb keeps it, with only in-frame sequences that have V and J called. A part of the clones is gone; compared with another copy, unresolved V genes explain less than half, and the rest is unexplained. V and J calls and clone size come straight from that table; D and trimming were deduced from the DNA. The table for this sample lists under 300,000 clones; about a fifth of them were counted only once. Less than 0.03% of the sample comes from the top ten.

A single peripheral blood draw of roughly 0.11 L on average was collected from each donor into heparinised tubes. Naive, central memory, regulatory and stem cell-like memory CD4+ T cells were sorted on a BD FACSAria II using a panel including CD45RO, CCR7, CD25, CD127, CD95 and CD27. All sorted populations exceeded 95% purity. PBMCs were isolated right away by Lymphoprep density gradient centrifugation and were stained directly, without culture. So that batch effects would be minimized, each experiment stained and sorted samples in pairs, pairing one healthy donor with one patient. V is clipped by 5 bases and J by 4 bases, and the sequence between their germline boundaries is 6 bases long. As encoded in the germline V gene (reference sequence), CDR1 is LNHDA while CDR2 is SQIVND. The CDR3 has 12 amino acids, counting the end cysteine and phenylalanine. Only the CDR3 DNA is retained, 36 bases long and in frame from the first base.

The receptor was isolated from a woman between 40 and 55 years old with type 1 diabetes. Recombination linked TRBV19 to TRBJ1-5, with no D gene named confidently. Sequencing was done on a sample of naive CD4+ T cells from blood. The cell subset or site label of this sample denotes: true naive CD4+ T cells. The DNA sequence reads TGTGCCAGTAGTGTAGTAAATCAGCCCCAGCATTTT. It encodes CASSVVNQPQHF.